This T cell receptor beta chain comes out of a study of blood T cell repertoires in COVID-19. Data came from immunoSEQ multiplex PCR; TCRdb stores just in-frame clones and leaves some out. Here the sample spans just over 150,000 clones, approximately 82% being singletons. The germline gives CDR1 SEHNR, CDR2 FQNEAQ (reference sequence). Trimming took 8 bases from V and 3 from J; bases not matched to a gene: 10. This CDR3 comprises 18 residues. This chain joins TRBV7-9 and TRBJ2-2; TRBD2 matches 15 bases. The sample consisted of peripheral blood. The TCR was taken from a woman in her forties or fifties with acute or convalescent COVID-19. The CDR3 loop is CASPPSGLAGGYTGELFF. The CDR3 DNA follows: TGTGCCAGCCCACCGAGCGGACTAGCGGGAGGGTACACCGGGGAGCTGTTTTTT.